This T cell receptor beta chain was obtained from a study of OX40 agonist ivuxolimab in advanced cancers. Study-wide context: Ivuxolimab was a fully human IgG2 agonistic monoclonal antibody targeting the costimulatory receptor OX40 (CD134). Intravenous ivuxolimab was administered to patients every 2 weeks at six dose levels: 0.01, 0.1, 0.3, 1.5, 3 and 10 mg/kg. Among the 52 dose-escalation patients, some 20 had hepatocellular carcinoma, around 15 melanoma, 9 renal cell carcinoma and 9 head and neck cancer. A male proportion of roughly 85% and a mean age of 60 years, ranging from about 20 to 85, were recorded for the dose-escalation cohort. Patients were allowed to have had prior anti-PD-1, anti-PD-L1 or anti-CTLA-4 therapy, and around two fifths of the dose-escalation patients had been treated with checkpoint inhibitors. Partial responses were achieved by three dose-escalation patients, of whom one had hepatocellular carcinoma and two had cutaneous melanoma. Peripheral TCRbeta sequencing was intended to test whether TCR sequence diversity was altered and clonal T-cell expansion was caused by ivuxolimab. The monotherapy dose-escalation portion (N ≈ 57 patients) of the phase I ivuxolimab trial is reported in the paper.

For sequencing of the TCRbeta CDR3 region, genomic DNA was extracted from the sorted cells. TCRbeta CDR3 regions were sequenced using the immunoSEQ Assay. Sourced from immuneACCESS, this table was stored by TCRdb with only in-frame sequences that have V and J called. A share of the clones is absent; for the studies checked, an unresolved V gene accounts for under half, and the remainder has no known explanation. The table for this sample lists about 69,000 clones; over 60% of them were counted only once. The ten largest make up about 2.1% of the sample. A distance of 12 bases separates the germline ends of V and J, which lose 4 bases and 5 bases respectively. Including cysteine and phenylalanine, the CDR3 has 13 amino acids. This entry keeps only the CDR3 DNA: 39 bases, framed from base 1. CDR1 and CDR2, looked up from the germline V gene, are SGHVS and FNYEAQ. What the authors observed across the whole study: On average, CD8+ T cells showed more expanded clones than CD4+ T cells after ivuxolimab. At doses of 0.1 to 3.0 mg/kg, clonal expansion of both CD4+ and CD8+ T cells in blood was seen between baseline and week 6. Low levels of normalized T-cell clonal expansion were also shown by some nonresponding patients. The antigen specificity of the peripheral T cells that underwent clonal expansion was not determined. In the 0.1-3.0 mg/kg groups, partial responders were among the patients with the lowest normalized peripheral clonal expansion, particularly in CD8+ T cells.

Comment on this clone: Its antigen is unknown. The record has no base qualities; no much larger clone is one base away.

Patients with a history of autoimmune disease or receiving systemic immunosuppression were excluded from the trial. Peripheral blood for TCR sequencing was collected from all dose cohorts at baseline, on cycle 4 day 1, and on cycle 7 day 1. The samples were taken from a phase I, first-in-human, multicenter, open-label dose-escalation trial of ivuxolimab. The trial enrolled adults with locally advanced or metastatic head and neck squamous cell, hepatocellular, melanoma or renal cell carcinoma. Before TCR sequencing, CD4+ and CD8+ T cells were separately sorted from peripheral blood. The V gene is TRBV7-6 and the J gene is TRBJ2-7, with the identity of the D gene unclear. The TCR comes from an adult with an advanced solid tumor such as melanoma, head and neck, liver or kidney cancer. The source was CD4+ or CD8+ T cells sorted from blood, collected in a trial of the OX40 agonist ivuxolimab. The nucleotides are TGTGCCAGCAGCTCAGTTCCCCGGGACGAGCAGTACTTC. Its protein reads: CASSSVPRDEQYF.